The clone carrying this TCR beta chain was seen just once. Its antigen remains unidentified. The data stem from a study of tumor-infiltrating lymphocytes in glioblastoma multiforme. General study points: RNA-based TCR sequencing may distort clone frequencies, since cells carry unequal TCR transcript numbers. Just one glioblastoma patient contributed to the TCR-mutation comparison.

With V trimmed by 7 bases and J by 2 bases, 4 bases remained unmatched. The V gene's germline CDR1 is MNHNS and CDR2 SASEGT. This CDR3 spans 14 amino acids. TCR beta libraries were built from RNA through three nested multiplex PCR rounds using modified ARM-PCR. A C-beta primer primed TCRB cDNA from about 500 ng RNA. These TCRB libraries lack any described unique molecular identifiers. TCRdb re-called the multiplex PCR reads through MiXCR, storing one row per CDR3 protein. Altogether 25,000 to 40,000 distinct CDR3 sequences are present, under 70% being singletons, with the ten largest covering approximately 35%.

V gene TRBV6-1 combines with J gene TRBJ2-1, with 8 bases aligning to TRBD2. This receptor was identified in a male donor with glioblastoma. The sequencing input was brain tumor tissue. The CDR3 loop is CASTSGRAYNEQFF. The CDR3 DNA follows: TGTGCCAGCACGAGCGGGAGAGCCTACAATGAGCAGTTCTTC.